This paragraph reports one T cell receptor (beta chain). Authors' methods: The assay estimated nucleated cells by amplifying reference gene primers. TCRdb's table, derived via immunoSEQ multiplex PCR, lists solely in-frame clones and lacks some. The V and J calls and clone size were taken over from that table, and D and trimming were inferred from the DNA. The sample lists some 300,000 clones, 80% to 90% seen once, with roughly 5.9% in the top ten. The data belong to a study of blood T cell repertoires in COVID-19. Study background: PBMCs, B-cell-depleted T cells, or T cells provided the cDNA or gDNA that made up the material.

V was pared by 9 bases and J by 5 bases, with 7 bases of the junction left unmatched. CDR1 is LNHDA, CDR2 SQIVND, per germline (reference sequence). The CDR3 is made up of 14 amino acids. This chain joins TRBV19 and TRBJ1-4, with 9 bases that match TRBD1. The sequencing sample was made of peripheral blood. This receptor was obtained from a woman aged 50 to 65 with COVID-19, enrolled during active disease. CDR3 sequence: CASTKTGGNEKLFF. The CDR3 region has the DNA TGTGCCAGCACGAAGACAGGGGGGAATGAAAAACTGTTTTTT.